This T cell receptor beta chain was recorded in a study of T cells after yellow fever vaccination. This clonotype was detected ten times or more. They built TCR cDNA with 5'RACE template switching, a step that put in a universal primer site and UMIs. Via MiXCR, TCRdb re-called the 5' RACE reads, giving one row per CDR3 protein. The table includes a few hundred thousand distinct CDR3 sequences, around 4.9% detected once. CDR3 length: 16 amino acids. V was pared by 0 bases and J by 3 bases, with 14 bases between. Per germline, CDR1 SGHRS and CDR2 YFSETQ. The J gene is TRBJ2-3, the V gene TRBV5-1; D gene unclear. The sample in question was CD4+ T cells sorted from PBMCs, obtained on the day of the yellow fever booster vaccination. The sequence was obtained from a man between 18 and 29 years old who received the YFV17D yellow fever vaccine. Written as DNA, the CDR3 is TGCGCCAGCAGCTTGGCCGCGTCCAAAGGGACAGATACGCAGTATTTT. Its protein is CASSLAASKGTDTQYF.